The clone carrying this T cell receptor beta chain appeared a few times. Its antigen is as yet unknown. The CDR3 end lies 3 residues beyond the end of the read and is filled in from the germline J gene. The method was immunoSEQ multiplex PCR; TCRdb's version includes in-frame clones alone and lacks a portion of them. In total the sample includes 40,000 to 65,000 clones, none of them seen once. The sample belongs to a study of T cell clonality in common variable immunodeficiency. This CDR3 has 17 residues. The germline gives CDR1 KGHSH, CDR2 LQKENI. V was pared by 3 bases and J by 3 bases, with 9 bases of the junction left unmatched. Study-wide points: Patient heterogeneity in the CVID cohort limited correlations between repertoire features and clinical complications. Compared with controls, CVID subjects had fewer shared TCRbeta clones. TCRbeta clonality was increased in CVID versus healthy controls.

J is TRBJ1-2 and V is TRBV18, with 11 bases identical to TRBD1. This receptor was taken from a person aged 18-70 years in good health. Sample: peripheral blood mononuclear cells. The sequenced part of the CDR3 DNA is TGTGCCAGCTCACCGGAAGCGGGGGACAGGGGGGACTATGGC. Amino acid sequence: CASSPEAGDRGDYG. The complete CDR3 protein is CASSPEAGDRGDYGYTF.